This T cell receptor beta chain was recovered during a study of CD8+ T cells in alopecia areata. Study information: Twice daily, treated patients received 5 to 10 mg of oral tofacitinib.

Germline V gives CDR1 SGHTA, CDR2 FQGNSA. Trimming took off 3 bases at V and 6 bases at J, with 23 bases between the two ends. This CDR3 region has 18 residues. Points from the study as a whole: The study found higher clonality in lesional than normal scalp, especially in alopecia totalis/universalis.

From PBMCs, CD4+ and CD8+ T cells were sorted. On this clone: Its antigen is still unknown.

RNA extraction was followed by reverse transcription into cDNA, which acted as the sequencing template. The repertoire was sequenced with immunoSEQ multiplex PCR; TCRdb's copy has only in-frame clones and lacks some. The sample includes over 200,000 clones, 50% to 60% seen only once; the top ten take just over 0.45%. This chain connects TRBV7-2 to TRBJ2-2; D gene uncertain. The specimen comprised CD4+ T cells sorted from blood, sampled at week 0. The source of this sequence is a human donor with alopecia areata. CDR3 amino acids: CASSLEWQAVMLAGELFF. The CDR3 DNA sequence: TGTGCCAGCAGCTTGGAATGGCAGGCGGTTATGTTAGCCGGGGAGCTGTTTTTT.